This T cell receptor beta chain was identified during a study of blood T cell repertoires in COVID-19. Enrollees, roughly 18 to 89 years old, lived in 20 to 25 US areas. Assignments of participants to cohorts depended upon their own reported clinical history. Cohort 3 donors counted as recovered after two negative PCRs, clearance, or resolved symptoms. The germline CDR1 and CDR2 sequences are LNHNV and YYDKDF (reference sequence). CDR3 length: 15 amino acids. Trimming removed 5 bases at V and 9 bases at J, with 17 bases between. As originally analysed: Amplified reference gene primers provided the basis for estimating nucleated cell counts. Data came from immunoSEQ multiplex PCR; TCRdb stores just in-frame clones and leaves some out. The D gene and trimming were derived from the DNA, and the V and J assignments and clone size from that table. The sample consists of about 370,000 clones, roughly nine tenths of them appearing once.

V gene TRBV15 combines with J gene TRBJ1-6; D might be TRBD1 (6 bases). This TCR came from a man between 18 and 29 years old who had recovered from COVID-19. The source material was PBMCs or T cells enriched from blood (not recorded which). CDR3 sequence reads: CATSDQTGTFSPLHF. CDR3 nucleotide sequence: TGTGCCACCAGCGATCAGACAGGTACTTTTTCACCCCTCCACTTT.